Included here is one T cell receptor (beta chain) sequence, with context. Its target is not known. V was trimmed by 5 bases and J by 6 bases, leaving 8 bases between them. From germline, CDR1 is MNHNS and CDR2 SASEGT. The CDR3 has 11 residues. The data originate from a study of siplizumab effects on memory and regulatory T cells. Around 96,000 TCR templates were measured in each sample. The method was immunoSEQ multiplex PCR; TCRdb's version includes in-frame clones alone and lacks a portion of them. The sample consists of 87,000 or so clones, about 87% of them appearing once. Study-level findings and limits: Tregs proliferating in siplizumab cultures lacked confirmation of their suppressive function. Unstimulated subsets were the mapping target of only a minor fraction of alloreactive clones.

This sequence was found in a human donor in good health. The sequencing sample was made of CD4+ T cells sorted from blood. V usage is TRBV6-1 and J usage is TRBJ2-7; TRBD1 is a possible D gene (6 bases). The CDR3, as DNA: TGTGCCAGCAGTACAGGGAGCGAGCAGTACTTC. This codes for CASSTGSEQYF.